This T cell receptor beta chain came from a study of T cells in Graves' hyperthyroidism and ophthalmopathy. Study-wide results and limits: Within blood appeared most thyroid clonotypes that had expanded above 0.001.

Between the trimmed V and J ends, which lost 2 bases and 9 bases, there was a span of 13 bases. There are 13 residues in the CDR3. The germline CDR1 and CDR2 sequences are MDHEN and SYDVKM. Researchers amplified the TCR beta CDR3 regions from RNA transcripts. The HTBI primer set served for first-round RT-PCR of the TCR CDR3. One entry per CDR3 protein results from TCRdb running MiXCR on the multiplex PCR reads. Seen here are roughly 380,000 distinct CDR3 sequences, 12% to 15% observed once, and the top ten hold 5.3%. This clonotype was observed a few times. Its antigen is unknown. The patients, who ranged from 18 to 65 in age, presented with newly diagnosed hyperthyroidism lasting under 2 months. It was uncontrolled infection, other autoimmune disease, pregnancy or lactation that excluded patients.

The V gene is TRBV28, the J gene TRBJ2-5, with D possibly TRBD2 on 6 matching bases. This receptor was identified in a woman under 30 with Graves' hyperthyroidism. Sequencing used blood. The CDR3 nucleotides are TGTGCCAGCAGTTTAGGCGGGACCGAGGCCCAGTACTTC. This codes for CASSLGGTEAQYF.